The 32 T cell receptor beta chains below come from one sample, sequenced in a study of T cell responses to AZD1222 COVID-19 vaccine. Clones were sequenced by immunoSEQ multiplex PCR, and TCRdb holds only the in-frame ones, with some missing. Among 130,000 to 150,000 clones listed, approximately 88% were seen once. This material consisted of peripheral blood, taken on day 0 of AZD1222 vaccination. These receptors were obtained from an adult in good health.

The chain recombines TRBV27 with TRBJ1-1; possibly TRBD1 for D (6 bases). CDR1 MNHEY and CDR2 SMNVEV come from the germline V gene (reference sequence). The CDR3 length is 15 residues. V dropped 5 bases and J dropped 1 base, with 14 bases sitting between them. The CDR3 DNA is TGTGCCAGCAGTCCGGGGGGCGCGGGGAACACTGAAGCTTTCTTT. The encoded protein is CASSPGGAGNTEAFF.

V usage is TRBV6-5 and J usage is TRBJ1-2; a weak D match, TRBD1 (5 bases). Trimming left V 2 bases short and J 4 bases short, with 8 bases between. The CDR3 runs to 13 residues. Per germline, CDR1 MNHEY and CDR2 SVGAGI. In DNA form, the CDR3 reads TGTGCCAGCAGTTACGCTGGGGGCTATGGCTACACCTTC. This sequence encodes CASSYAGGYGYTF.

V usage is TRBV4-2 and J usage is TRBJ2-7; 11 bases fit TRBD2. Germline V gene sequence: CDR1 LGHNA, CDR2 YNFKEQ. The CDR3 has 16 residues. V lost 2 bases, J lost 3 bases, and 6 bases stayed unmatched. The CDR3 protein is CASSQRRTSGSYEQYF. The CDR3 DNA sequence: TGTGCCAGCAGCCAACGACGCACTAGCGGGAGCTACGAGCAGTACTTC.

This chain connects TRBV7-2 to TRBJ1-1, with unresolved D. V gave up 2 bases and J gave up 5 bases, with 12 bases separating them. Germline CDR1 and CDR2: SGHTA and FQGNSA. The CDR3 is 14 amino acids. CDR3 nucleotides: TGTGCCAGCAGCTTAATGGTAGGATGGACTGAAGCTTTCTTT. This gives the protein CASSLMVGWTEAFF.

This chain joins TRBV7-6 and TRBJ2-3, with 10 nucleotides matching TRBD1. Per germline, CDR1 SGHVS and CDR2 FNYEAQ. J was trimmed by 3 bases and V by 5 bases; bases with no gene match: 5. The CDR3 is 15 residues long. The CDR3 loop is CASSRRDRGTDTQYF. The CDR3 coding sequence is TGTGCCAGCAGCCGCCGGGACAGGGGAACAGATACGCAGTATTTT.

CDR3 nucleotides: TGTGCCAGCAGTTTTGACAGGTCACCCCTCCACTTT. It yields the protein CASSFDRSPLHF. The chain has TRBV12-3 or TRBV12-4 and TRBJ1-6; TRBD1 might be the D (6 bases). Between the trimmed V and J ends, which lost 3 bases and 10 bases, there was a span of 7 bases. This CDR3 contains 12 residues.

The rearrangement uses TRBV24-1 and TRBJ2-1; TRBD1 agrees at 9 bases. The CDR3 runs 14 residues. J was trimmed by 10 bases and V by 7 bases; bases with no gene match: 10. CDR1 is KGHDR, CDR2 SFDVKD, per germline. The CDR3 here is CATRPPGQGLEQFF. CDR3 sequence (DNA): TGTGCCACCAGACCGCCGGGACAGGGTCTGGAGCAGTTCTTC.

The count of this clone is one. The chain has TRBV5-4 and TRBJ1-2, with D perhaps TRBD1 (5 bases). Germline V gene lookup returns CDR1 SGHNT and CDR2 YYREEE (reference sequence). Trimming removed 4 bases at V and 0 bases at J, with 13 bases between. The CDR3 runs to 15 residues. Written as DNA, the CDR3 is TGTGCCAGCAGCCCGGGACTATCCGCTAACTATGGCTACACCTTC. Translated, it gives CASSPGLSANYGYTF.

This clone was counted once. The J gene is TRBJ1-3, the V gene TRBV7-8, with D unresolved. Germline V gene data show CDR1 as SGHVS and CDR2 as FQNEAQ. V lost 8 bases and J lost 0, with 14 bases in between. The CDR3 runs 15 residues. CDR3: CASRRTRDSGNTIYF. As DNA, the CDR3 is TGTGCCAGCCGTAGAACCCGGGACTCTGGAAACACCATATATTTT.

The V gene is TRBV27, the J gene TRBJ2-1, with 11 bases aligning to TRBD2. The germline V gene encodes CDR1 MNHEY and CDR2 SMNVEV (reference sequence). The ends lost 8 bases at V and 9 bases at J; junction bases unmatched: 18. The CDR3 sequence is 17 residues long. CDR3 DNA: TGTGCCAGCCGGTATCGGACTAGCGGGTTCGATGGTGCTGAGCAGTTCTTC. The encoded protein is CASRYRTSGFDGAEQFF.

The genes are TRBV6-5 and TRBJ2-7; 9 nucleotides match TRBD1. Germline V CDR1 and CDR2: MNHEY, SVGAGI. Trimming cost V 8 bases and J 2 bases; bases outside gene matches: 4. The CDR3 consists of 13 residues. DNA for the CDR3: TGTGCCAGCGGTAACAGGGGGCCCTACGAGCAGTACTTC. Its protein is CASGNRGPYEQYF.

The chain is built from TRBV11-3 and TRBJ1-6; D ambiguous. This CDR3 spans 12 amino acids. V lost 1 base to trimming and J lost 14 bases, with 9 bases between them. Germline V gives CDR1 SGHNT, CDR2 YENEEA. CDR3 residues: CASSLASSALHF. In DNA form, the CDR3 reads TGTGCCAGCAGCTTAGCGTCCTCGGCCCTCCACTTT.

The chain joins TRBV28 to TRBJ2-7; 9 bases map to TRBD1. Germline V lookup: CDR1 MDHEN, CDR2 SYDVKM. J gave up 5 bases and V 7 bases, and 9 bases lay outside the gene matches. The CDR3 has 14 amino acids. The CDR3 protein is CASIQTGGLDEQYF. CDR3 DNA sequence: TGTGCCAGCATCCAAACAGGGGGCCTTGACGAGCAGTACTTC.

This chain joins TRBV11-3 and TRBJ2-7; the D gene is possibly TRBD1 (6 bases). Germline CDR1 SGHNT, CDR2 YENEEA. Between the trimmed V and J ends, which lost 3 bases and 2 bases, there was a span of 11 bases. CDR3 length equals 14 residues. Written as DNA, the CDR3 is TGTGCCAGCAGCTTCGGAGCAGGGGCCTACGAGCAGTACTTC. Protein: CASSFGAGAYEQYF. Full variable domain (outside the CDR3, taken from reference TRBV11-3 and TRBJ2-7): EAGVVQSPRYKIIEKKQPVAFWCNPISGHNTLYWYLQNLGQGPELLIRYENEEAVDDSQLPKDRFSAERLKGVDSTLKIQPAELGDSAVYLCASSFGAGAYEQYFGPGTRLTVT.

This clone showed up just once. The CDR3 DNA is TGTGCCAGCAGGCTAGCGGGAGCGGGCGGGGAGCTGTTTTTT. Encoded protein: CASRLAGAGGELFF. The rearrangement joins TRBV27 to TRBJ2-2; 10 positions agree with TRBD2. The CDR3 length is 14 residues. V dropped 6 bases and J dropped 7; count of bases not matched to a gene: 5. From germline, CDR1 is MNHEY and CDR2 SMNVEV (reference sequence).

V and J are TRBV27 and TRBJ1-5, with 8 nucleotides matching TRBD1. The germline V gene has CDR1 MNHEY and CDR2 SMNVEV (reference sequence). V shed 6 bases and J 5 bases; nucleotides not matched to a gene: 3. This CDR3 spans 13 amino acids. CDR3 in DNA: TGTGCCAGCAGACAGGGGGTTGATCAGCCCCAGCATTTT. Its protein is CASRQGVDQPQHF.

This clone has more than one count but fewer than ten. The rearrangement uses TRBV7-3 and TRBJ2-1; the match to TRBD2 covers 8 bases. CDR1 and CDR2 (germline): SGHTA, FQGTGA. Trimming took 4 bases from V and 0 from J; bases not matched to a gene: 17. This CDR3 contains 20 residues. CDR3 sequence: CASSSPSRLAGEISYNEQFF. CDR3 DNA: TGTGCCAGCAGCTCCCCCTCTCGGCTAGCGGGTGAAATCTCCTACAATGAGCAGTTCTTC.

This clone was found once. For the CDR3, the DNA is TGCGCCAGCAGCAGCAAGGTGGCAGGGGCGAACACTGAAGCTTTCTTT. It encodes CASSSKVAGANTEAFF. V usage is TRBV5-1 and J usage is TRBJ1-1; a possible D gene is TRBD1 (6 bases). Looked up from germline, CDR1 is SGHRS and CDR2 is YFSETQ. This CDR3 is built from 16 residues. The V and J ends lost 4 bases and 1 base respectively, with 17 bases between them. The full variable domain, with the rest looked up from reference TRBV5-1 and TRBJ1-1, is KAGVTQTPRYLIKTRGQQVTLSCSPISGHRSVSWYQQTPGQGLQFLFEYFSETQRNKGNFPGRFSGRQFSNSRSEMNVSTLELGDSALYLCASSSKVAGANTEAFFGQGTRLTVV.

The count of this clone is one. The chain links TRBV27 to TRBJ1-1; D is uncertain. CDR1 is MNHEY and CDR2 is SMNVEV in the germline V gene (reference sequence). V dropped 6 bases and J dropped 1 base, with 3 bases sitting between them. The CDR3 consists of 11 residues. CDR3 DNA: TGTGCCAGCAGCAAGAACACTGAAGCTTTCTTT. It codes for CASSKNTEAFF.

CDR3 sequence reads: CASSDRVGANVLTF. The CDR3 DNA follows: TGTGCCAGCAGTGACAGGGTTGGGGCCAACGTCCTGACTTTC. The V and J genes are TRBV6-4 and TRBJ2-6; no clear D gene. Germline CDR1 and CDR2: MRHNA and SNTAGT. V dropped 2 bases and J dropped 3 bases, with 5 bases sitting between them. There are 14 residues in the CDR3.

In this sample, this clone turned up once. CDR3 loop: CAWSAGQSNQPQHF. The CDR3 region has the DNA TGTGCCTGGAGTGCTGGACAGAGCAATCAGCCCCAGCATTTT. The rearrangement links TRBV30 to TRBJ1-5; D may be TRBD1 (6 bases). Germline lookup yields CDR1 GTSNPN and CDR2 SVGIG (reference sequence). The V gene lost 1 base and the J gene lost 1 base, with 8 bases spanning the gap. The CDR3 runs 14 residues.

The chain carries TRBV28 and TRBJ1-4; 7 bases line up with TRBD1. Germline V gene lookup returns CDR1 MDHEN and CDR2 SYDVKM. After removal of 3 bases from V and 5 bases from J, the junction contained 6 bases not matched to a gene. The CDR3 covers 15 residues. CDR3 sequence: CASSFPDRRNEKLFF. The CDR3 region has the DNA TGTGCCAGCAGTTTCCCGGACAGGAGGAATGAAAAACTGTTTTTT.

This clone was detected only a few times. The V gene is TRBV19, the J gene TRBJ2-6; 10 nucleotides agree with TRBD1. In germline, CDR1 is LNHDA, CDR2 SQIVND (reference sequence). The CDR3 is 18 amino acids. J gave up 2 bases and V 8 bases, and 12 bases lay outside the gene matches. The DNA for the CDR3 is TGTGCCAGTCGCGCCGCCGGGACAGGGGTTGCTGGGGCCAACGTCCTGACTTTC. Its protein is CASRAAGTGVAGANVLTF. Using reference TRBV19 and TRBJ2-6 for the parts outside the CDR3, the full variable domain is DGGITQSPKYLFRKEGQNVTLSCEQNLNHDAMYWYRQDPGQGLRLIYYSQIVNDFQKGDIAEGYSVSREKKESFPLTVTSAQKNPTAFYLCASRAAGTGVAGANVLTFGAGSRLTVL.

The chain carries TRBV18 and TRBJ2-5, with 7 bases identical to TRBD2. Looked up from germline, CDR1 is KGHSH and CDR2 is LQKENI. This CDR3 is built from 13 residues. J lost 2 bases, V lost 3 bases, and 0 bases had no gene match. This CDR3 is CASSPSGQETQYF. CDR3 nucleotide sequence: TGTGCCAGCTCACCTAGCGGGCAAGAGACCCAGTACTTC.

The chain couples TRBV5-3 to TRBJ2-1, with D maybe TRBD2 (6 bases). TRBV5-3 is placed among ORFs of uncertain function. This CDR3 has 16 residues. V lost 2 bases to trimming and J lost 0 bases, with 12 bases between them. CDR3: CARSFGLRGSYNEQFF. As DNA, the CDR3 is TGTGCCAGAAGCTTTGGGTTGCGGGGCTCCTACAATGAGCAGTTCTTC.

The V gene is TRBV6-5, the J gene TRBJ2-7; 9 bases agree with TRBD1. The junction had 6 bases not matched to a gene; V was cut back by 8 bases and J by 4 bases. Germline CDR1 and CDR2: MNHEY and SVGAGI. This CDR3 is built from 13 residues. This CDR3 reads CASGTGMEYEQYF. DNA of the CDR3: TGTGCCAGCGGGACAGGGATGGAATACGAGCAGTACTTC.

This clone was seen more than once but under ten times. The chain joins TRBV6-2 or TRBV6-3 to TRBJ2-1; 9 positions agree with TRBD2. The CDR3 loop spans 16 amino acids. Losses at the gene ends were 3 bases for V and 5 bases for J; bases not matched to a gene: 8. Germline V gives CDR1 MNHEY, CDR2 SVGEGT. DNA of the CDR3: TGTGCCAGCAGTTATAGGACCGGGACTAGCAACAATGAGCAGTTCTTC. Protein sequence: CASSYRTGTSNNEQFF.

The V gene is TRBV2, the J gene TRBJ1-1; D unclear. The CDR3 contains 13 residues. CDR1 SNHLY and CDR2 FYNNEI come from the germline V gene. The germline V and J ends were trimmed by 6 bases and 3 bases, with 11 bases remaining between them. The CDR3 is CASRPRVDTEAFF. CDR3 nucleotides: TGTGCCAGCAGACCAAGGGTAGACACTGAAGCTTTCTTT.

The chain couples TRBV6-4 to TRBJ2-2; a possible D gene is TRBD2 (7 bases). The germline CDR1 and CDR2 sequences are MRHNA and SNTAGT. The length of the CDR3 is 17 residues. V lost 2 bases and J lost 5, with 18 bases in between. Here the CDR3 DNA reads TGTGCCAGCAGTGACGGGACTACCTGGGGGCTAACCGGGGAGCTGTTTTTT. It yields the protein CASSDGTTWGLTGELFF.

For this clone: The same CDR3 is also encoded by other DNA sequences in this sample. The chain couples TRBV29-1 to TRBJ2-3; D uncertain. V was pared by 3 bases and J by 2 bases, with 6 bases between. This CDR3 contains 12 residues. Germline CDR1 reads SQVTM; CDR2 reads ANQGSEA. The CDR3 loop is CSVDGSTDTQYF. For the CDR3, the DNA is TGCAGCGTTGACGGCTCCACAGATACGCAGTATTTT.

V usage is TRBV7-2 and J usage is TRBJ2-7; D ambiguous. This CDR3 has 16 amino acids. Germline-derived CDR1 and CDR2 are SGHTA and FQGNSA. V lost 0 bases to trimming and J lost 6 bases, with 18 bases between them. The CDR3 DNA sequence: TGTGCCAGCAGCTTAGCCGGACCCATCAATACCGGCGAGCAGTACTTC. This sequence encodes CASSLAGPINTGEQYF.

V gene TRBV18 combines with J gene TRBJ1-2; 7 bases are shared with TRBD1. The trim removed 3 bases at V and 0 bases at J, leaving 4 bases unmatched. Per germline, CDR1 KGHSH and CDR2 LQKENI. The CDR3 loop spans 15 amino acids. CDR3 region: CASSPPDRANYGYTF. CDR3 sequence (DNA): TGTGCCAGCTCACCCCCCGACAGGGCTAACTATGGCTACACCTTC.